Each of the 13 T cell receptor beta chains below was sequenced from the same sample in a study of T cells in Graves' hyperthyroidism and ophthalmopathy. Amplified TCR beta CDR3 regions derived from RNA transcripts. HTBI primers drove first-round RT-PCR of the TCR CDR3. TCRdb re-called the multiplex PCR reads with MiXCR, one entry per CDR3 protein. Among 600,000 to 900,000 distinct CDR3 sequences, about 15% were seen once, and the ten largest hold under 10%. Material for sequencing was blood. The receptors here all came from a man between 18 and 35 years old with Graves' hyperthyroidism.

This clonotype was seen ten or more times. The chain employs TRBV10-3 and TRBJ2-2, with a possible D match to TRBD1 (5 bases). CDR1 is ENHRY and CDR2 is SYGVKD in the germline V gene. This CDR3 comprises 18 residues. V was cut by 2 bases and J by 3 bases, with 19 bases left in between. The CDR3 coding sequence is TGTGCCATCAGTGAGCCGGAGTATATAACAGGAGACACCGGGGAGCTGTTTTTT. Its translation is CAISEPEYITGDTGELFF.

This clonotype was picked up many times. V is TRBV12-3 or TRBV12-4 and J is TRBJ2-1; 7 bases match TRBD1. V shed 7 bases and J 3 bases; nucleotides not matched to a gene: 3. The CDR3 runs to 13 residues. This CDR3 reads CASTGDSYNEQFF. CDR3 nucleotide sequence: TGTGCCAGCACCGGGGACAGCTACAATGAGCAGTTCTTC.

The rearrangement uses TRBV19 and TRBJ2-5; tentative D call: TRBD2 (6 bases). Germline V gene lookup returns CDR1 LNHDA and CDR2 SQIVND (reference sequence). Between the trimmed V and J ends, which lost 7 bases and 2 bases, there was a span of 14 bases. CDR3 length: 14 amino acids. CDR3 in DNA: TGTGCCAGTACCTCTGGAGGGTATCAAGAGACCCAGTACTTC. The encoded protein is CASTSGGYQETQYF.

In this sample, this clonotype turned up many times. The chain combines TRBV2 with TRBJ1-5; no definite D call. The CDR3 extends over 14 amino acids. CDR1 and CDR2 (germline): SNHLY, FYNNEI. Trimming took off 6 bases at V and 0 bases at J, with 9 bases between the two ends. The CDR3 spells CASSDVYSNQPQHF. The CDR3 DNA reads TGTGCCAGCAGCGACGTGTATAGCAATCAGCCCCAGCATTTT. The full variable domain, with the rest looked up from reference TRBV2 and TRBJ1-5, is EPEVTQTPSHQVTQMGQEVILRCVPISNHLYFYWYRQILGQKVEFLVSFYNNEISEKSEIFDDQFSVERPDGSNFTLKIRSTKLEDSAMYFCASSDVYSNQPQHFGDGTRLSIL.

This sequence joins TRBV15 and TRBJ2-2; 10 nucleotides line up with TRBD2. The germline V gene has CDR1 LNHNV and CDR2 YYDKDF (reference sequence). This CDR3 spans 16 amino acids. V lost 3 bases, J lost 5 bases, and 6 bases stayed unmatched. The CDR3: CATSRIAGGGTGELFF. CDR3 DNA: TGTGCCACCAGCAGGATAGCGGGAGGTGGTACCGGGGAGCTGTTTTTT. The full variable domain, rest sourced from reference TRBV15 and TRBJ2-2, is DAMVIQNPRYQVTQFGKPVTLSCSQTLNHNVMYWYQQKSSQAPKLLFHYYDKDFNNEADTPDNFQSRRPNTSFCFLDIRSPGLGDTAMYLCATSRIAGGGTGELFFGEGSRLTVL.

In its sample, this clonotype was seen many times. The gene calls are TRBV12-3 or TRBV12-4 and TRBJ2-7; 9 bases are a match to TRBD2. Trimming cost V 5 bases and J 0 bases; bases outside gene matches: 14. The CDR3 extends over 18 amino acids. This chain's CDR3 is CASSRSGRSPQSSYEQYF. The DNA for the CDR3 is TGTGCCAGCAGTCGTAGCGGGAGATCCCCCCAGAGCTCCTACGAGCAGTACTTC.

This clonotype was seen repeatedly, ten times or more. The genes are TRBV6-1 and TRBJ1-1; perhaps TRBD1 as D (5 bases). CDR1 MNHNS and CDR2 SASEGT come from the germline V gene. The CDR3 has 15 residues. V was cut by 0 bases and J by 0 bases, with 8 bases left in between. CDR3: CASSEAGLLNTEAFF. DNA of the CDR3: TGTGCCAGCAGTGAAGCGGGACTTCTGAACACTGAAGCTTTCTTT.

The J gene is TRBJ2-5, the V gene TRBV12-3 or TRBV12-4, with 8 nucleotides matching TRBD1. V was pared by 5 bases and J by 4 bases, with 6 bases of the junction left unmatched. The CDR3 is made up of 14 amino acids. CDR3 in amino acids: CASSQGARRETQYF. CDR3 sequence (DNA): TGTGCCAGCAGTCAGGGGGCGCGGCGAGAGACCCAGTACTTC.

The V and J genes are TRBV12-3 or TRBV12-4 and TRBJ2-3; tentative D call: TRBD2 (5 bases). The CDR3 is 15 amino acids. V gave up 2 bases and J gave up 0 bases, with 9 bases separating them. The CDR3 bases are TGTGCCAGCAGTTTATCTAGCATCAGCACAGATACGCAGTATTTT. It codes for CASSLSSISTDTQYF.

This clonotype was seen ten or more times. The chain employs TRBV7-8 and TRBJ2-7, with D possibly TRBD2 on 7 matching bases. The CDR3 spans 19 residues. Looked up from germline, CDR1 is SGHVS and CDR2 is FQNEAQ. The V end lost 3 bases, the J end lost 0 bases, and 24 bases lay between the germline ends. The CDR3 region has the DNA TGTGCCAGCAGCTTCGGTCGGGGGCCTGGGGGCGGGAGCTCCTACGAGCAGTACTTC. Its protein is CASSFGRGPGGGSSYEQYF. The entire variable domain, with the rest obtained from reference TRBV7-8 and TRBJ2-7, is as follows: GAGVSQSPRYKVAKRGQDVALRCDPISGHVSLFWYQQALGQGPEFLTYFQNEAQLDKSGLPSDRFFAERPEGSVSTLKIQRTQQEDSAVYLCASSFGRGPGGGSSYEQYFGPGTRLTVT.

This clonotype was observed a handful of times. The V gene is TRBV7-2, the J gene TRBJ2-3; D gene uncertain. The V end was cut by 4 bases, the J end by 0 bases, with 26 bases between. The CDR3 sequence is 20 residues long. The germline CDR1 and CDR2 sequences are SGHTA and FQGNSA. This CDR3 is CASSSRTLRLIITSTDTQYF. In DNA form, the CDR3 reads TGTGCCAGCAGCTCACGAACCCTGCGGCTTATTATTACTAGCACAGATACGCAGTATTTT.

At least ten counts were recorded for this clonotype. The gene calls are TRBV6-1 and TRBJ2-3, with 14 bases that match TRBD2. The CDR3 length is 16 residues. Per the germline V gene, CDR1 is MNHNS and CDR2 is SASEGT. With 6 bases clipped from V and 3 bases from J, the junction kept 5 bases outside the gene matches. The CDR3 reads CASRRGLAGETDTQYF. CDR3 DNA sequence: TGTGCCAGCAGGAGGGGACTAGCGGGAGAGACAGATACGCAGTATTTT.

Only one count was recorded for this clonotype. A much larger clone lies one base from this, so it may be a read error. In DNA, the CDR3 is TGTGCCAGCAGTCCGCGGACAGGGGGCGTTGAGCAGTACTTC. Protein product: CASSPRTGGVEQYF. The chain carries TRBV12-3 or TRBV12-4 and TRBJ2-7, with 11 positions matching TRBD1. J gave up 7 bases and V 5 bases, and 7 bases lay outside the gene matches. The CDR3 runs 14 residues.